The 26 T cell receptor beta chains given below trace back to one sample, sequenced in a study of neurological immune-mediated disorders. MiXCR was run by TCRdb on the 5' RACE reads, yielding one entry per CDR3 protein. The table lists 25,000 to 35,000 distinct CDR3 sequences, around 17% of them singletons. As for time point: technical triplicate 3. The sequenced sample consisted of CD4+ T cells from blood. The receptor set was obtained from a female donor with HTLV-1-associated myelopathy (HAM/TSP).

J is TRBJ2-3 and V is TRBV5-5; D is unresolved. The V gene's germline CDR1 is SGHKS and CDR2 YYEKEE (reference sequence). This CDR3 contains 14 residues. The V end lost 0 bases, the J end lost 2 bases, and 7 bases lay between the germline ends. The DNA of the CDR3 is TGTGCCAGCAGCTTGGCACCTGTCACAGATACGCAGTATTTT. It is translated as CASSLAPVTDTQYF.

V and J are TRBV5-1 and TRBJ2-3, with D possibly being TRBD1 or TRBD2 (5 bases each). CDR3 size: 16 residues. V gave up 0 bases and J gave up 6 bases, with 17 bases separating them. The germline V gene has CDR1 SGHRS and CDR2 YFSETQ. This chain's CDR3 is CASSLDPAGTADTQYF. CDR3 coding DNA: TGCGCCAGCAGCTTGGACCCAGCAGGGACGGCCGATACGCAGTATTTT.

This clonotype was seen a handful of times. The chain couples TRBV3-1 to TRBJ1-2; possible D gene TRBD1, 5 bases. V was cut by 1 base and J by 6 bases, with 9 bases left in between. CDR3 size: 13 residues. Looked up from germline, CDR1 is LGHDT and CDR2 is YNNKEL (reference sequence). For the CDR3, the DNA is TGTGCCAGCAGCCAAGGACAGTTCGATGGCTACACCTTC. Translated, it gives CASSQGQFDGYTF.

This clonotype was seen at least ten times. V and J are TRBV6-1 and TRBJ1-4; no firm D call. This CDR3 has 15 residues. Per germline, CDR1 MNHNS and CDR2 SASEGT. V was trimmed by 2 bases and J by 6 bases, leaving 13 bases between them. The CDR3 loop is CASSEKHGFDEKLFF. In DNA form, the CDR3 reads TGTGCCAGCAGTGAAAAGCATGGGTTTGATGAAAAACTGTTTTTT.

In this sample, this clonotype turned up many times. CDR3 region: CASSGNQPQHF. CDR3 DNA sequence: TGTGCCAGTAGCGGCAATCAGCCCCAGCATTTT. J is TRBJ1-5 and V is TRBV6-1; no reliable D call. Germline loops: CDR1 MNHNS, CDR2 SASEGT. The CDR3 length is 11 residues. Trimming left V 9 bases short and J 2 bases short, with 5 bases between.

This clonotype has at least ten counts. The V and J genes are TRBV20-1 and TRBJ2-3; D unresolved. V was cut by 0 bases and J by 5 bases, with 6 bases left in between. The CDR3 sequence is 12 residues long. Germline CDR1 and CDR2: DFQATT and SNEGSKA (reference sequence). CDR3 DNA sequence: TGCAGTGCTAGAGATGGTTTAGATACGCAGTATTTT. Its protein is CSARDGLDTQYF.

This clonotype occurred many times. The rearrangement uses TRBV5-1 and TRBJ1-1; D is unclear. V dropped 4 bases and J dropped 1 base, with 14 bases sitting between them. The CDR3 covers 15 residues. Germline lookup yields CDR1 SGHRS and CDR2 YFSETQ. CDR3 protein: CASSPTVMGNTEAFF. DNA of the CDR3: TGCGCCAGCAGCCCGACCGTGATGGGGAACACTGAAGCTTTCTTT.

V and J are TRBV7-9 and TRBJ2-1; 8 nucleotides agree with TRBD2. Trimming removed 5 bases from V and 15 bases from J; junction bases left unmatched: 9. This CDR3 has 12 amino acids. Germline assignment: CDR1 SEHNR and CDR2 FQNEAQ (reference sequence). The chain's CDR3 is CASSPGGLVLFF. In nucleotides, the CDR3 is TGTGCCAGCAGCCCGGGGGGGTTAGTTCTGTTCTTC. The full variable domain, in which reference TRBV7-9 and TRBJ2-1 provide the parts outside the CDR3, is DTGVSQNPRHKITKRGQNVTFRCDPISEHNRLYWYRQTLGQGPEFLTYFQNEAQLEKSRLLSDRFSAERPKGSFSTLEIQRTEQGDSAMYLCASSPGGLVLFFGPGTRLTVL.

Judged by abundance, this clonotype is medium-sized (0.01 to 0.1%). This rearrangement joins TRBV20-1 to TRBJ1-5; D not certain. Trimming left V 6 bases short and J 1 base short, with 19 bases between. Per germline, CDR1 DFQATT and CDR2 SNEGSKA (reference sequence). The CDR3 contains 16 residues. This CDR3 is CSARSGIGGSNQPQHF. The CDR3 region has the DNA TGCAGTGCCAGGTCGGGGATTGGAGGGAGCAATCAGCCCCAGCATTTT.

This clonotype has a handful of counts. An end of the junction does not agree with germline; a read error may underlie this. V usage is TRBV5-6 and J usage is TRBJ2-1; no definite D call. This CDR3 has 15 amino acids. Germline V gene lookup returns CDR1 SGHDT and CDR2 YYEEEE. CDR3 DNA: TGTGCCAGCACCTTGGGGTGGCCCTTCGACAATGAGCAGTTCTTC. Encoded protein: CASTLGWPFDNEQFF.

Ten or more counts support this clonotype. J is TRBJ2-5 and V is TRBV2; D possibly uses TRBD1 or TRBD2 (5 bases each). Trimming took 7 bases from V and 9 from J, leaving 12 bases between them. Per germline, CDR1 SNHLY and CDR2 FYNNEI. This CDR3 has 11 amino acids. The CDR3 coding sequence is TGTGCCAGCACTCCTATGGGGGCCCAGTACTTC. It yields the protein CASTPMGAQYF.

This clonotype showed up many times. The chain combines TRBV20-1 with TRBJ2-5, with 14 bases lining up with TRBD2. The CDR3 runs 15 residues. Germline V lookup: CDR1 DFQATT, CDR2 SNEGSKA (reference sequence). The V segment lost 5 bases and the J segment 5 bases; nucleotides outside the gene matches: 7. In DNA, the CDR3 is TGCAGTGCTCCCGGGACTAGCGGGGGAATGGAGACCCAGTACTTC. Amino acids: CSAPGTSGGMETQYF.

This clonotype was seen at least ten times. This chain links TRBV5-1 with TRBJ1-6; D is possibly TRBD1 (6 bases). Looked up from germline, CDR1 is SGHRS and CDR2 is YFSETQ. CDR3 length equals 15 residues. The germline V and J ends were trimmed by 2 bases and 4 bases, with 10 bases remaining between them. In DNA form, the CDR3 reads TGCGCCAGCAGCTTACAGGGAAATTATAATTCACCCCTCCACTTT. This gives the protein CASSLQGNYNSPLHF.

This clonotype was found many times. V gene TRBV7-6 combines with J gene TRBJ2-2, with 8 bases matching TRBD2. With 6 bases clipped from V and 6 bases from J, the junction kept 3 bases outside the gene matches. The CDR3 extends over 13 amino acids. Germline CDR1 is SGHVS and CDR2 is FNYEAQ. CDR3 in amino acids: CASRAGGSGELFF. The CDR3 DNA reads TGTGCCAGCAGGGCGGGAGGTTCCGGGGAGCTGTTTTTT. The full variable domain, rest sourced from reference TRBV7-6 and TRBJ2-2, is GAGVSQSPRYKVTKRGQDVALRCDPISGHVSLYWYRQALGQGPEFLTYFNYEAQQDKSGLPNDRFSAERPEGSISTLTIQRTEQRDSAMYRCASRAGGSGELFFGEGSRLTVL.

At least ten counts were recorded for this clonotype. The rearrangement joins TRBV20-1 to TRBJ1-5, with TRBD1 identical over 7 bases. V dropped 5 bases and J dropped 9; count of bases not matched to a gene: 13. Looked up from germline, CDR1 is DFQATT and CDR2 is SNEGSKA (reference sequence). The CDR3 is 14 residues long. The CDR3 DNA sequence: TGCAGTGCTGTTGGAGGGGGCAGAGTCAGGCCCCAGCATTTT. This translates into CSAVGGGRVRPQHF.

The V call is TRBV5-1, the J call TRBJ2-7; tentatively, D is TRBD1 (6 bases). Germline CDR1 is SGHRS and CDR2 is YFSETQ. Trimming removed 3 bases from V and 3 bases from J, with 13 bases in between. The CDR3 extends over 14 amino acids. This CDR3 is CASSSDGQYYEQYF. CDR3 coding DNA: TGCGCCAGCAGCTCTGACGGACAGTACTACGAGCAGTACTTC. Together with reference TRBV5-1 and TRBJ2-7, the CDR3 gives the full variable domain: KAGVTQTPRYLIKTRGQQVTLSCSPISGHRSVSWYQQTPGQGLQFLFEYFSETQRNKGNFPGRFSGRQFSNSRSEMNVSTLELGDSALYLCASSSDGQYYEQYFGPGTRLTVT.

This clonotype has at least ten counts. The CDR3 DNA follows: TGTGCCAGCAGCTTCCCGGACAGGGGGTTACAGTTCTTC. It translates to CASSFPDRGLQFF. The V and J genes are TRBV7-2 and TRBJ2-1, with TRBD1 matching over 10 bases. This CDR3 is 13 amino acids long. V shed 3 bases, J shed 13 bases, and the junction held 6 bases outside the gene matches. Germline CDR1 is SGHTA and CDR2 is FQGNSA. Full variable domain (remainder filled in from reference TRBV7-2 and TRBJ2-1): GAGVSQSPSNKVTEKGKDVELRCDPISGHTALYWYRQSLGQGLEFLIYFQGNSAPDKSGLPSDRFSAERTGGSVSTLTIQRTQQEDSAVYLCASSFPDRGLQFFGPGTRLTVL.

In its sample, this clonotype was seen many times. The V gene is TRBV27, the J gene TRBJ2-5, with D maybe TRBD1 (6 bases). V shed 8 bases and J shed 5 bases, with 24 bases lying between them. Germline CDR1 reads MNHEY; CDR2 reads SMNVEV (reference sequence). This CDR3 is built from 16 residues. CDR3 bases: TGTGCCAGCTCTAGCTTCGTCGGACAGCCCCGGGAGACCCAGTACTTC. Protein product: CASSSFVGQPRETQYF.

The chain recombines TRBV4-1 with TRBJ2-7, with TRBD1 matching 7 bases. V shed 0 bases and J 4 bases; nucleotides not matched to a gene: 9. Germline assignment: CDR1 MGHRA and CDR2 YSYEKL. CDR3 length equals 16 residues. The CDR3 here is CASSQEGETGQYEQYF. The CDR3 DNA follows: TGCGCCAGCAGCCAAGAAGGAGAGACAGGGCAGTACGAGCAGTACTTC.

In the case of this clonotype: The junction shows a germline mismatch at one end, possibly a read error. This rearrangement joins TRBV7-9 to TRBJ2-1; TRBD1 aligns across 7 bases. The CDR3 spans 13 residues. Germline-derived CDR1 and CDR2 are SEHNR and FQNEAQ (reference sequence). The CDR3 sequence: CASSLTDRNEQFF. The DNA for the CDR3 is TGCGCCAGCAGCTTGACGGACAGGAATGAGCAGTTCTTC.

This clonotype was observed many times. The CDR3 DNA follows: TGCAGTGCTAGCGGGGGGTCCTGGGAGCAGTACTTC. Translation gives CSASGGSWEQYF. The V and J genes are TRBV20-1 and TRBJ2-7; 7 nucleotides agree with TRBD2. The CDR3 covers 12 residues. With 3 bases clipped from V and 7 bases from J, the junction kept 6 bases outside the gene matches. Germline V gene data show CDR1 as DFQATT and CDR2 as SNEGSKA (reference sequence).

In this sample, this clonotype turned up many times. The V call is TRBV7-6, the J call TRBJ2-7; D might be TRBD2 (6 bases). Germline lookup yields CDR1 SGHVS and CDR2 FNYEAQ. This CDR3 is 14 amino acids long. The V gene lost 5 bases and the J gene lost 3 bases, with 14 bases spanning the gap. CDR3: CASSPKPGDYEQYF. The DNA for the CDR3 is TGTGCCAGCAGCCCAAAGCCGGGAGACTACGAGCAGTACTTC. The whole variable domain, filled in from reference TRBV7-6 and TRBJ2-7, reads GAGVSQSPRYKVTKRGQDVALRCDPISGHVSLYWYRQALGQGPEFLTYFNYEAQQDKSGLPNDRFSAERPEGSISTLTIQRTEQRDSAMYRCASSPKPGDYEQYFGPGTRLTVT.

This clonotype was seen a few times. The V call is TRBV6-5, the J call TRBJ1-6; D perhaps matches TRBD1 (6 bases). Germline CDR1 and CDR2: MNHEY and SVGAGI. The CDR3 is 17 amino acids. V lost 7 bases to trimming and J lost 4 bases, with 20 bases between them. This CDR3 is CASTGGAGSLYNSPLHF. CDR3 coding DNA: TGTGCCAGCACTGGGGGCGCGGGTTCCCTATATAATTCACCCCTCCACTTT.

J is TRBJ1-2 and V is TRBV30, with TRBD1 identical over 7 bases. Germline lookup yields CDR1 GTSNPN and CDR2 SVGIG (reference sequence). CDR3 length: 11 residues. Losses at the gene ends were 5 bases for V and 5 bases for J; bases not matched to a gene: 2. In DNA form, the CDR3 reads TGTGCCTGGGGACAGGAGTATGGCTACACCTTC. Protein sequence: CAWGQEYGYTF.

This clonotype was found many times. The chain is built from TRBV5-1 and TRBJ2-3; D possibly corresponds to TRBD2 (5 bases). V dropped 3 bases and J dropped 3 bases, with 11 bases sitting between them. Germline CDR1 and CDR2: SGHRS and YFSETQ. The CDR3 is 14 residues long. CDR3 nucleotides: TGCGCCAGCAGCTCCGACTCGGGGACAGATACGCAGTATTTT. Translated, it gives CASSSDSGTDTQYF.

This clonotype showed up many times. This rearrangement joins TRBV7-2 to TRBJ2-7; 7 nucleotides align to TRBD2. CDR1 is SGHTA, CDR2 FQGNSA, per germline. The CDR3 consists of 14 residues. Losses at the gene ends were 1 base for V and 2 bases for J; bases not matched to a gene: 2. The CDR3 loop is CASSLVSGTYEQYF. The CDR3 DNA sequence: TGTGCCAGCAGCTTAGTAAGCGGGACCTACGAGCAGTACTTC.